This T cell receptor beta chain was observed in a study of post-analysis software for immune sequencing data. Study findings and constraints: Patients used roughly five TRBV segments, including TRBV5-6, TRBV5-1 and TRBV20-1, more often than controls. Under F measure analysis, samples from one preparation batch co-clustered strongly. Comparison with controls showed significantly lower normalized Chao1 diversity in multiple sclerosis patients.

This CDR3 contains 16 residues. In germline, CDR1 is SNHLY, CDR2 FYNNEI. Deletions cut 6 bases from V and 4 bases from J, with 18 bases between. This clonotype appeared a few times. The antigen remains undetermined. TCR beta cDNA libraries had unique molecular identifiers. TCRdb redid the calling of the PCR reads with MiXCR, one entry per CDR3 protein. The sample lists about 770,000 distinct CDR3 sequences; around 42% were seen once. The sequence was obtained from a girl under 18 with multiple sclerosis. The chain uses TRBV2 and TRBJ1-4; D not certain. What was sequenced was blood. The CDR3 region has the DNA TGTGCCAGCAGGGGCCGGACCTATGGGGATAATGAAAAACTGTTTTTT. Its translation is CASRGRTYGDNEKLFF.